This is a list of T cell receptor beta chains from one sample in a study of cytomegalovirus exposure and HLA in healthy donors. Produced via immunoSEQ multiplex PCR; TCRdb's table is partial and in-frame only. The clone table shows roughly 39,000 clones, with the ten largest holding approximately 2.9%. The sequencing input was PBMCs. Receptor source: a woman between 25 and 40 years old in good health and CMV-seropositive. CDR3s leave out the opening cysteine and the closing phenylalanine or tryptophan. The order of the fields is CDR3 protein, D gene, V gene, J gene. D genes are given only for firm matches.

cdr3_aa: ASSHRGIMNTGELF; d_call: NA; v_call: TRBV5-4; j_call: TRBJ2-2
cdr3_aa: ASSLGSVGRVNQPQH; d_call: NA; v_call: TRBV28; j_call: TRBJ1-5
cdr3_aa: ASSPGRWTGGATNEKLF; d_call: TRBD1; v_call: TRBV7-9; j_call: TRBJ1-4
cdr3_aa: AISESAANTIY; d_call: NA; v_call: TRBV10-3; j_call: TRBJ1-3
cdr3_aa: ASSTIVQTTGELF; d_call: NA; v_call: TRBV5-1; j_call: TRBJ2-2
cdr3_aa: ASSRTSGGYEQY; d_call: TRBD2; v_call: TRBV27; j_call: TRBJ2-7
cdr3_aa: ASSQTVNTEAF; d_call: NA; v_call: TRBV5-1; j_call: TRBJ1-1
cdr3_aa: ASSLSGGGTDTQY; d_call: TRBD2; v_call: TRBV4-1; j_call: TRBJ2-3
cdr3_aa: ASSLNAGKFNTEAF; d_call: NA; v_call: TRBV27; j_call: TRBJ1-1
cdr3_aa: ASGPNSYEQY; d_call: NA; v_call: TRBV12-5; j_call: TRBJ2-7
cdr3_aa: ASNGDRDTKAF; d_call: TRBD1; v_call: TRBV7-9; j_call: TRBJ1-1
cdr3_aa: ASSPGTGGGYEQY; d_call: TRBD1; v_call: TRBV7-6; j_call: TRBJ2-7
cdr3_aa: ASRTGNTEAF; d_call: NA; v_call: TRBV2; j_call: TRBJ1-1
cdr3_aa: SVEGTSTDTQY; d_call: NA; v_call: TRBV29-1; j_call: TRBJ2-3
cdr3_aa: ATSRLLAETQY; d_call: NA; v_call: TRBV15; j_call: TRBJ2-5
cdr3_aa: ASSQDGRGMAF; d_call: TRBD1; v_call: TRBV4-1; j_call: TRBJ1-1
cdr3_aa: ASSHGGLAYEQY; d_call: NA; v_call: TRBV4-1; j_call: TRBJ2-7
cdr3_aa: SGGQGSNTEAF; d_call: TRBD1; v_call: TRBV29-1; j_call: TRBJ1-1
cdr3_aa: ASSLTLGGAGKTQY; d_call: NA; v_call: TRBV7-2; j_call: TRBJ2-5
cdr3_aa: AWSGVLSNSPLH; d_call: NA; v_call: TRBV30; j_call: TRBJ1-6
cdr3_aa: ASSIWDRAYNSPLH; d_call: TRBD1; v_call: TRBV19; j_call: TRBJ1-6
cdr3_aa: ASSHAGTGTGPEQY; d_call: TRBD1; v_call: TRBV18; j_call: TRBJ2-7
cdr3_aa: ASQTGEADTQY; d_call: TRBD1; v_call: TRBV6-5; j_call: TRBJ2-3
cdr3_aa: ASSSVGSNEQF; d_call: NA; v_call: TRBV5-1; j_call: TRBJ2-1
cdr3_aa: ASSEQDRSAYGYT; d_call: NA; v_call: TRBV6-1; j_call: TRBJ1-2
cdr3_aa: ASRQKGLAGGLRVNEQF; d_call: TRBD2; v_call: TRBV11-2; j_call: TRBJ2-1
cdr3_aa: ASREEYGYT; d_call: NA; v_call: TRBV5-1; j_call: TRBJ1-2
cdr3_aa: ASSQQGNIQY; d_call: NA; v_call: TRBV23-1; j_call: TRBJ2-4
cdr3_aa: ASSQEGLLAPGRNQPQH; d_call: NA; v_call: TRBV4-1; j_call: TRBJ1-5
cdr3_aa: AISAGQLNTEAF; d_call: TRBD1; v_call: TRBV10-3; j_call: TRBJ1-1
cdr3_aa: ASSQDRGRAKNIQY; d_call: TRBD1; v_call: TRBV4-1; j_call: TRBJ2-4
cdr3_aa: ASSSDRDDSPLH; d_call: TRBD1; v_call: TRBV13; j_call: TRBJ1-6
cdr3_aa: ASSAWGGGDYGYT; d_call: NA; v_call: TRBV7-8; j_call: TRBJ1-2
cdr3_aa: ASSPIKAGKERTGELF; d_call: NA; v_call: TRBV11-2; j_call: TRBJ2-2
cdr3_aa: ASSQAPRETQY; d_call: NA; v_call: TRBV4-1; j_call: TRBJ2-5
cdr3_aa: SVAEGASDSNQPQH; d_call: TRBD1; v_call: TRBV29-1; j_call: TRBJ1-5
cdr3_aa: ASSWAANTEAF; d_call: NA; v_call: TRBV5-5; j_call: TRBJ1-1
cdr3_aa: ASSLSGGIGETQY; d_call: TRBD2; v_call: TRBV19; j_call: TRBJ2-5
cdr3_aa: ASSSGTGNYEQY; d_call: TRBD1; v_call: TRBV5-1; j_call: TRBJ2-7
cdr3_aa: ATKGLGNEQF; d_call: NA; v_call: TRBV2; j_call: TRBJ2-1
cdr3_aa: ASSPTGGFNQPQH; d_call: NA; v_call: TRBV5-1; j_call: TRBJ1-5
cdr3_aa: ASSQGPARTRYGEKLF; d_call: NA; v_call: TRBV4-1; j_call: TRBJ1-4
cdr3_aa: ASSFSGETQY; d_call: NA; v_call: TRBV11-3; j_call: TRBJ2-5
cdr3_aa: ATSPDRLSSPLH; d_call: NA; v_call: TRBV15; j_call: TRBJ1-6
cdr3_aa: ASSLRELGYGYT; d_call: NA; v_call: TRBV7-9; j_call: TRBJ1-2
cdr3_aa: ASSLPGLDTEAF; d_call: NA; v_call: TRBV5-1; j_call: TRBJ1-1
cdr3_aa: ASSARLGSLNQPQH; d_call: NA; v_call: TRBV6-1; j_call: TRBJ1-5
cdr3_aa: ASSLRDRDGSGYT; d_call: TRBD1; v_call: TRBV7-9; j_call: TRBJ1-2
cdr3_aa: ASSLVSLQETQY; d_call: NA; v_call: TRBV5-1; j_call: TRBJ2-5
cdr3_aa: ASSSPDRSYSNQPQH; d_call: NA; v_call: TRBV28; j_call: TRBJ1-5
cdr3_aa: ASSLQGTTEAF; d_call: NA; v_call: TRBV7-9; j_call: TRBJ1-1
cdr3_aa: AWTLEHAEAF; d_call: NA; v_call: TRBV30; j_call: TRBJ1-1
cdr3_aa: ASSAFTASYT; d_call: NA; v_call: TRBV2; j_call: TRBJ1-2
cdr3_aa: ASSLGQGNSPLH; d_call: TRBD1; v_call: TRBV6-5; j_call: TRBJ1-6
cdr3_aa: ASSPYEQY; d_call: NA; v_call: TRBV7-6; j_call: TRBJ2-7
cdr3_aa: ATSRTGSSGAVEQY; d_call: NA; v_call: TRBV15; j_call: TRBJ2-7